The 10 T cell receptor beta chains below were found in one sample sequenced in a study of beta chain features in type 1 diabetes. Reverse transcription of all isolated RNA meant that expressed TCRB transcripts were sequenced. Data came from immunoSEQ multiplex PCR; TCRdb stores just in-frame clones and leaves some out. The sample carries 300,000 to 350,000 clones, approximately 8% recorded once. Sequenced: central memory CD4+ T cells from blood. These receptors came from a woman between 18 and 29 years old in good health.

This sequence joins TRBV7-2 and TRBJ2-1; D possibly corresponds to TRBD1 (6 bases). V lost 3 bases and J lost 6, with 9 bases in between. Germline assignment: CDR1 SGHTA and CDR2 FQGNSA. The CDR3 contains 13 residues. CDR3 in amino acids: CASSFIGGNEQFF. CDR3 bases: TGTGCCAGCAGCTTTATAGGGGGCAATGAGCAGTTCTTC.

This clone was seen a few times. The chain is built from TRBV29-1 and TRBJ2-5, with D perhaps given as TRBD1 or TRBD2 (5 bases each). The CDR3 runs 15 residues. Trimming left V 6 bases short and J 4 bases short, with 21 bases between. Germline-derived CDR1 and CDR2 are SQVTM and ANQGSEA. The CDR3 DNA is TGCAGCGTCGCCCCAATAACGGGGCCGGGAGAGACCCAGTACTTC. The encoded protein is CSVAPITGPGETQYF.

A few counts support this clone. This chain connects TRBV7-6 to TRBJ2-7; TRBD1 or TRBD2 may be the D gene (6 bases each). Germline V gene sequence: CDR1 SGHVS, CDR2 FNYEAQ. The V and J ends lost 5 bases and 7 bases respectively, with 15 bases between them. This CDR3 is 13 amino acids long. CDR3 coding DNA: TGTGCCAGCAGCGGCTCAATAGGGGGGGAGCAGTACTTC. It is translated as CASSGSIGGEQYF.

This clone has more than one count but fewer than ten. The genes are TRBV2 and TRBJ2-1; TRBD2 is a possible D gene (5 bases). This CDR3 has 13 amino acids. Deletions cut 7 bases from V and 4 bases from J, with 11 bases between. The germline CDR1 and CDR2 sequences are SNHLY and FYNNEI. The CDR3 spells CASKEEIYNEQFF. CDR3 sequence (DNA): TGTGCCAGCAAGGAGGAAATTTACAATGAGCAGTTCTTC. Filled out from reference TRBV2 and TRBJ2-1, the complete variable domain reads EPEVTQTPSHQVTQMGQEVILRCVPISNHLYFYWYRQILGQKVEFLVSFYNNEISEKSEIFDDQFSVERPDGSNFTLKIRSTKLEDSAMYFCASKEEIYNEQFFGPGTRLTVL.

This clone was seen only a few times. The rearrangement joins TRBV6-5 to TRBJ2-7; no definite D call. Trimming stripped 2 bases from V and 6 bases from J, with 8 bases between. The CDR3 is made up of 12 amino acids. Per germline, CDR1 MNHEY and CDR2 SVGAGI. The CDR3 region has the DNA TGTGCCAGCAGTTACCCCCCTGCCGAGCAGTACTTC. The encoded protein is CASSYPPAEQYF.

This clone was found a few times. The V call is TRBV9, the J call TRBJ2-3; D is ambiguous. Trimming removed 3 bases at V and 2 bases at J, with 13 bases between. CDR3 length: 15 amino acids. CDR1 and CDR2 from the germline V gene are SGDLS and YYNGEE. The CDR3 sequence: CASSASRLNTDTQYF. CDR3 DNA sequence: TGTGCCAGCAGCGCGAGTAGGCTAAACACAGATACGCAGTATTTT.

This clone was counted many times. The chain couples TRBV6-5 to TRBJ2-4; either TRBD1 or TRBD2 may supply D (5 bases each). The length of the CDR3 is 16 residues. Per the germline V gene, CDR1 is MNHEY and CDR2 is SVGAGI. The V gene lost 0 bases and the J gene lost 1 base, with 10 bases spanning the gap. DNA for the CDR3: TGTGCCAGCAGTTACTCCGCAGGGAGCGCCAAAAACATTCAGTACTTC. It translates to CASSYSAGSAKNIQYF.

V is TRBV6-5 and J is TRBJ1-1; weak D call: TRBD1 (5 bases). CDR1 is MNHEY, CDR2 SVGAGI, per germline. CDR3 length: 15 residues. Trimming took 6 bases from V and 1 from J, leaving 15 bases between them. The CDR3 bases are TGTGCCAGCAGATCCGCCGGGACGGCGAACACTGAAGCTTTCTTT. Protein: CASRSAGTANTEAFF.

This clone was seen only a few times. The chain links TRBV10-3 to TRBJ2-5; TRBD2 matches at 11 bases. From germline, CDR1 is ENHRY and CDR2 SYGVKD. The CDR3 length is 17 residues. V was pared by 5 bases and J by 5 bases, with 13 bases of the junction left unmatched. The CDR3 here is CAISRTSGSLVGETQYF. Written as DNA, the CDR3 is TGTGCCATCAGTAGAACTAGCGGGAGCTTAGTAGGGGAGACCCAGTACTTC.

The CDR3 here is CASSQLAGVTDTQYF. CDR3 DNA: TGTGCCAGCAGCCAACTAGCGGGGGTCACAGATACGCAGTATTTT. The J gene is TRBJ2-3, the V gene TRBV7-9, with TRBD2 matching 11 bases. The V gene end was trimmed by 5 bases and the J gene end by 2 bases; junction bases not matched to a gene: 3. Per the germline V gene, CDR1 is SEHNR and CDR2 is FQNEAQ (reference sequence). The CDR3 covers 15 residues.